One and the same sample provided the 22 T cell receptor beta chains below, sequenced in a study of T cells in Graves' hyperthyroidism and ophthalmopathy. RNA transcripts were the template for amplifying TCR beta CDR3 regions. RT-PCR in the first round (using the HTBI primer set) targeted the TCR CDR3. TCRdb ran MiXCR on the multiplex PCR reads and lists one entry per CDR3 protein. The sample includes a few hundred thousand distinct CDR3 sequences, approximately 15% seen only once; the top ten take around 17%. Sequencing was carried out using blood. The receptor set was obtained from a woman aged 18 to 35 with Graves' hyperthyroidism.

A remark on this clonotype: This may be a read error, as it is one base from a much larger clone. This chain links TRBV3-1 with TRBJ2-1; the match to TRBD2 covers 7 bases. The V gene end was trimmed by 8 bases and the J gene end by 2 bases; junction bases not matched to a gene: 6. The germline gives CDR1 LGHDT, CDR2 YNNKEL (reference sequence). This CDR3 comprises 14 residues. The CDR3 loop reads CASGELAAYNEQFF. The CDR3 nucleotides are TGTGCCAGCGGGGAGCTAGCGGCCTACAATGAGCAGTTCTTC.

This clonotype was counted only a few times. V gene TRBV7-2 combines with J gene TRBJ2-1; D remains ambiguous. Germline CDR1 and CDR2: SGHTA and FQGNSA. V was shortened by 3 bases and J by 0 bases, with 9 bases between the two germline ends. The CDR3 is 15 amino acids. The CDR3 sequence is CASSLTIGSYNEQFF. CDR3 nucleotides: TGTGCCAGCAGCTTGACGATAGGCTCCTACAATGAGCAGTTCTTC.

This clonotype was observed at least ten times. The V gene is TRBV7-2, the J gene TRBJ1-5; the match to TRBD1 covers 10 bases. V was pared by 4 bases and J by 7 bases, with 22 bases of the junction left unmatched. CDR3 length equals 20 residues. Looked up from germline, CDR1 is SGHTA and CDR2 is FQGNSA. CDR3 protein: CASSSRQRGQGVWGGQPQHF. The CDR3 DNA reads TGTGCCAGCAGCTCTCGGCAACGAGGACAGGGGGTTTGGGGAGGACAGCCCCAGCATTTT.

J is TRBJ1-1 and V is TRBV5-6, with 8 bases lining up with TRBD1. Germline CDR1 is SGHDT and CDR2 is YYEEEE. V gave up 7 bases and J gave up 4 bases; unmatched junction bases: 6. CDR3 length: 13 amino acids. The CDR3 region is CASLTGDSTEAFF. CDR3 DNA sequence: TGTGCCAGCCTGACAGGGGATAGCACTGAAGCTTTCTTT. Looking up the rest from reference TRBV5-6 and TRBJ1-1 gives the full variable domain: DAGVTQSPTHLIKTRGQQVTLRCSPKSGHDTVSWYQQALGQGPQFIFQYYEEEERQRGNFPDRFSGHQFPNYSSELNVNALLLGDSALYLCASLTGDSTEAFFGQGTRLTVV.

Only a few counts were recorded for this clonotype. The J gene is TRBJ2-1, the V gene TRBV19; maybe TRBD2 (5 bases). Trimming stripped 1 base from V and 3 bases from J, with 22 bases between. Germline V gene sequence: CDR1 LNHDA, CDR2 SQIVND (reference sequence). This CDR3 has 19 residues. The CDR3 protein is CASSIVAPMERTFYNEQFF. The CDR3 DNA sequence: TGTGCCAGTAGTATAGTAGCCCCGATGGAGCGGACCTTCTACAATGAGCAGTTCTTC.

This clonotype showed up many times. This sequence joins TRBV7-9 and TRBJ2-7; 9 nucleotides align to TRBD2. CDR1 and CDR2 from the germline V gene are SEHNR and FQNEAQ (reference sequence). This CDR3 has 16 amino acids. Losses at the gene ends were 5 bases for V and 1 base for J; bases not matched to a gene: 9. CDR3 sequence (DNA): TGTGCCAGCAGCCCCAATAGCGGGAGAAGGTCCTACGAGCAGTACTTC. Amino acids: CASSPNSGRRSYEQYF.

This clonotype appeared many times. The V gene is TRBV11-2, the J gene TRBJ2-1, with D perhaps TRBD2 (5 bases). This CDR3 region has 16 residues. CDR1 and CDR2 (germline): SGHAT, FQNNGV. Deletions cut 4 bases from V and 2 bases from J, with 15 bases between. The DNA for the CDR3 is TGTGCCAGCAGCTATACAACAGAGGGTCCCTACAATGAGCAGTTCTTC. Amino acid sequence: CASSYTTEGPYNEQFF.

This chain uses TRBV6-1 with TRBJ1-5, with D unresolved. V was pared by 8 bases and J by 6 bases, with 8 bases between. Per the germline V gene, CDR1 is MNHNS and CDR2 is SASEGT. This CDR3 has 11 amino acids. In nucleotides, the CDR3 is TGTGCCAGCGCTCAGAGTCAGCCCCAGCATTTT. This sequence encodes CASAQSQPQHF.

This clonotype was picked up many times. V usage is TRBV20-1 and J usage is TRBJ2-1, with 7 bases matching TRBD1. Germline V gene sequence: CDR1 DFQATT, CDR2 SNEGSKA (reference sequence). Losses at the gene ends were 4 bases for V and 6 bases for J; bases not matched to a gene: 9. The CDR3 has 14 residues. CDR3 sequence reads: CSAKTATGVNEQFF. The CDR3 nucleotides read TGCAGTGCTAAGACAGCTACAGGGGTCAATGAGCAGTTCTTC.

In this sample, this clonotype turned up a few times. This sequence joins TRBV5-6 and TRBJ2-1; 8 positions match TRBD1. The ends lost 5 bases at V and 1 base at J; junction bases unmatched: 8. In germline, CDR1 is SGHDT, CDR2 YYEEEE. The CDR3 has 16 residues. CDR3 DNA sequence: TGTGCCAGCAGTTTACTGGGACAGGCTTCCTACAATGAGCAGTTCTTC. This sequence encodes CASSLLGQASYNEQFF.

This clonotype has only a few counts. This chain connects TRBV20-1 to TRBJ2-1, with unresolved D. This CDR3 region has 11 residues. Germline V gene sequence: CDR1 DFQATT, CDR2 SNEGSKA (reference sequence). Trimming cost V 0 bases and J 10 bases, with 7 bases left between them. The CDR3 coding sequence is TGCAGTGCTAGAGACCCAGCGGAGCAGTTCTTC. It codes for CSARDPAEQFF.

This clonotype occurred many times. The chain recombines TRBV14 with TRBJ2-1; 9 bases match TRBD1. The length of the CDR3 is 15 residues. Trimming at V came to 1 base and at J to 3 bases, leaving 1 base not matched to a gene. CDR1 SGHDN and CDR2 FVKESK come from the germline V gene. CDR3 nucleotides: TGTGCCAGCAGCCAAGCGGGACAGGGCTACAATGAGCAGTTCTTC. Translated, it gives CASSQAGQGYNEQFF.

There are many counts of this clonotype. The V gene is TRBV18, the J gene TRBJ1-5; 9 nucleotides agree with TRBD1. The CDR3 is made up of 16 amino acids. CDR1 is KGHSH, CDR2 LQKENI, per germline. The V segment lost 1 base and the J segment 4 bases; nucleotides outside the gene matches: 5. The CDR3 protein is CASSPLDRGGNQPQHF. CDR3 coding DNA: TGTGCCAGCTCACCACTGGACAGGGGTGGGAATCAGCCCCAGCATTTT.

This clonotype has only a few counts. The rearrangement joins TRBV7-2 to TRBJ2-1, with TRBD2 matching over 8 bases. The V gene's germline CDR1 is SGHTA and CDR2 FQGNSA. V gave up 5 bases and J gave up 7 bases; unmatched junction bases: 10. The CDR3 is made up of 15 amino acids. The CDR3 region is CASSTTGTRANEQFF. CDR3 sequence (DNA): TGTGCCAGCAGCACAACCGGGACTAGGGCGAATGAGCAGTTCTTC.

This clonotype has ten or more counts. The chain couples TRBV28 to TRBJ1-2; 10 nucleotides agree with TRBD1. The germline V gene encodes CDR1 MDHEN and CDR2 SYDVKM. CDR3 size: 17 residues. Trimming removed 5 bases from V and 5 bases from J; junction bases left unmatched: 14. The CDR3, as DNA: TGTGCCAGCAGTCCCCTGCTGACAGGGGGCAGGGGGTATGGCTACACCTTC. Translation: CASSPLLTGGRGYGYTF.

This clonotype was recorded many times. The genes are TRBV12-3 or TRBV12-4 and TRBJ1-1; maybe TRBD1 (5 bases). This CDR3 has 15 residues. Between the trimmed V and J ends, which lost 8 bases and 3 bases, there was a span of 19 bases. DNA of the CDR3: TGTGCCAGCGGCCGTGCCTGGGTAGGGGACACTGAAGCTTTCTTT. Translated: CASGRAWVGDTEAFF.

This clonotype appeared a few times. This rearrangement joins TRBV29-1 to TRBJ2-7, with D possibly TRBD1 on 6 matching bases. Trimming cost V 2 bases and J 0 bases, with 14 bases left between them. Germline values: CDR1 SQVTM, CDR2 ANQGSEA. This CDR3 has 15 amino acids. The CDR3 sequence: CSVEFRGTGSYEQYF. CDR3 nucleotides: TGCAGCGTTGAATTCAGGGGTACGGGCTCCTACGAGCAGTACTTC.

A few counts support this clonotype. The chain is built from TRBV24-1 and TRBJ2-1; 9 bases map to TRBD2. The CDR3 is made up of 17 amino acids. The J segment lost 6 bases and the V segment lost 4 bases, leaving 12 bases of the junction unmatched. CDR1 and CDR2 from the germline V gene are KGHDR and SFDVKD. The CDR3 DNA reads TGTGCCACCAGTGACCAGGGGGTAGCGGGAGCCCGCAATGAGCAGTTCTTC. It yields the protein CATSDQGVAGARNEQFF.

This clonotype occurred many times. This chain uses TRBV10-2 with TRBJ2-5; 9 positions agree with TRBD2. The ends lost 3 bases at V and 5 bases at J; junction bases unmatched: 13. The CDR3 runs 17 residues. From germline, CDR1 is WSHSY and CDR2 SAAADI. The CDR3 loop is CASSDFLDSGSRETQYF. In nucleotides, the CDR3 is TGCGCCAGCAGTGATTTTTTGGATAGCGGGAGTCGTGAGACCCAGTACTTC.

This clonotype has ten or more counts. The rearrangement uses TRBV7-9 and TRBJ2-1, with D possibly being TRBD1 (5 bases). The CDR3 loop spans 15 amino acids. Trimming took 4 bases from V and 4 from J, leaving 14 bases between them. CDR1 and CDR2 (germline): SEHNR, FQNEAQ (reference sequence). The CDR3 sequence is CASSYYGQEYNEQFF. The CDR3 region has the DNA TGTGCCAGCAGCTATTACGGACAAGAATACAATGAGCAGTTCTTC.

V is TRBV6-1 and J is TRBJ2-3; D not resolved. The CDR3 has 16 residues. The germline V gene has CDR1 MNHNS and CDR2 SASEGT. With 0 bases removed from V and 0 bases from J, the gap between germline ends came to 10 bases. CDR3 nucleotides: TGTGCCAGCAGTGAAGCTCCCTCGACTAGCACAGATACGCAGTATTTT. Residues: CASSEAPSTSTDTQYF.

The V and J genes are TRBV7-9 and TRBJ2-2, with a possible D match to TRBD2 (5 bases). Germline CDR1 reads SEHNR; CDR2 reads FQNEAQ (reference sequence). Trimming cost V 4 bases and J 2 bases, with 11 bases left between them. The CDR3 loop spans 15 amino acids. The CDR3 protein is CASSSGIINTGELFF. In DNA form, the CDR3 reads TGTGCCAGCAGCTCCGGGATTATTAACACCGGGGAGCTGTTTTTT.